This entry lists 30 T cell receptor beta chains sequenced from one sample in a study of cytomegalovirus exposure and HLA in healthy donors. Data came from immunoSEQ multiplex PCR; TCRdb stores just in-frame clones and leaves some out. This sample carries 150,000 to 180,000 clones, 80% to 90% of them seen once, and the ten largest clones take 20% to 25%. What was sequenced was PBMCs. The receptors shown here come from a man aged 18 to 29 in good health and CMV-seropositive.

The chain employs TRBV29-1 and TRBJ2-3; a possible D gene is TRBD2 (6 bases). The V end was cut by 7 bases, the J end by 2 bases, with 25 bases between. Germline-derived CDR1 and CDR2 are SQVTM and ANQGSEA. The CDR3 is made up of 17 amino acids. The CDR3 loop is CSARGVSGRSLTDTQYF. CDR3 sequence (DNA): TGCAGCGCCCGAGGCGTAAGCGGGCGATCGCTCACAGATACGCAGTATTTT.

The genes are TRBV7-9 and TRBJ1-1, with a weak D call TRBD1 (6 bases). V lost 5 bases, J lost 1 base, and 14 bases lay in between. This CDR3 contains 15 residues. Germline assignment: CDR1 SEHNR and CDR2 FQNEAQ (reference sequence). The CDR3 region is CASSPAGAGNTEAFF. The CDR3 coding sequence is TGTGCCAGCAGCCCCGCAGGGGCGGGGAACACTGAAGCTTTCTTT.

This chain links TRBV5-4 with TRBJ1-2, with 7 positions matching TRBD1. Germline lookup yields CDR1 SGHNT and CDR2 YYREEE (reference sequence). The CDR3 length is 15 residues. Trimming removed 4 bases from V and 2 bases from J; junction bases left unmatched: 8. The CDR3 spells CASSPQTGINYGYTF. The CDR3 nucleotides are TGTGCCAGCAGCCCCCAGACAGGGATCAACTATGGCTACACCTTC.

The chain has TRBV5-1 and TRBJ2-2; TRBD1 matches 7 bases. Germline V gene data show CDR1 as SGHRS and CDR2 as YFSETQ. CDR3 length: 16 amino acids. The V segment lost 1 base and the J segment 0 bases; nucleotides outside the gene matches: 3. CDR3 sequence: CASSLRGQPNTGELFF. The CDR3 DNA sequence: TGCGCCAGCAGCTTGCGGGGACAGCCGAACACCGGGGAGCTGTTTTTT.

V is TRBV7-6 and J is TRBJ2-1; the match to TRBD1 covers 7 bases. The trim removed 2 bases at V and 5 bases at J, leaving 9 bases unmatched. The germline V gene has CDR1 SGHVS and CDR2 FNYEAQ. This CDR3 has 16 residues. CDR3 coding DNA: TGTGCCAGCAGCTTAAGAAGGGGACAGCCCAACAATGAGCAGTTCTTC. Amino acids: CASSLRRGQPNNEQFF.

The chain couples TRBV18 to TRBJ1-2; 7 bases are a match to TRBD1. After removal of 3 bases from V and 8 bases from J, the junction contained 15 bases not matched to a gene. This CDR3 has 16 amino acids. CDR1 and CDR2 (germline): KGHSH, LQKENI. In nucleotides, the CDR3 is TGTGCCAGCTCACCCAAAATCCAGGGGGGAGGAGAAGGCTACACCTTC. This gives the protein CASSPKIQGGGEGYTF.

The chain recombines TRBV5-4 with TRBJ2-7; D is possibly TRBD1 (5 bases). Trimming took off 10 bases at V and 7 bases at J, with 18 bases between the two ends. The CDR3 has 12 residues. Germline CDR1 reads SGHNT; CDR2 reads YYREEE (reference sequence). CDR3 DNA: TGTGCCGCACGTGGAACCTCAGGGGAGCAGTACTTC. Encoded protein: CAARGTSGEQYF.

The sample holds a few counts of this clone. The rearrangement links TRBV10-3 to TRBJ1-5; D call uncertain. The V and J ends lost 10 bases and 11 bases respectively, with 18 bases between them. The CDR3 is 12 residues long. The germline CDR1 and CDR2 sequences are ENHRY and SYGVKD. Written as DNA, the CDR3 is TGTGCCACCTCCTTAGAGGTTCGTTCCCAGCATTTT. This translates into CATSLEVRSQHF.

This clone was seen a handful of times. V is TRBV7-9 and J is TRBJ2-7; 8 bases are shared with TRBD2. This CDR3 is 16 amino acids long. Germline trimming cut 1 base from V and 1 base from J; bases unmatched to any gene: 6. Germline-derived CDR1 and CDR2 are SEHNR and FQNEAQ (reference sequence). The CDR3 loop reads CASSLVGLGLSYEQYF. The CDR3 DNA is TGTGCCAGCAGCTTAGTGGGACTAGGTCTATCCTACGAGCAGTACTTC.

The CDR3 DNA is TGCGCCAGCAGCCGGGCGCGATCGGCAGGGGGTTACGAGCAGTACTTC. Encoded protein: CASSRARSAGGYEQYF. The chain joins TRBV4-3 to TRBJ2-7, with 7 positions matching TRBD1. V lost 4 bases, J lost 4 bases, and 13 bases stayed unmatched. CDR1 is LGHNA, CDR2 YSLEER, per germline. CDR3 length: 16 amino acids.

V gene TRBV19 combines with J gene TRBJ1-5; 7 bases are shared with TRBD1. J was trimmed by 1 base and V by 1 base; bases with no gene match: 4. Germline CDR1 is LNHDA and CDR2 is SQIVND (reference sequence). The CDR3 spans 16 residues. In nucleotides, the CDR3 is TGTGCCAGTAGTATAGTCGGGACAGCAAGCAATCAGCCCCAGCATTTT. It specifies CASSIVGTASNQPQHF.

The V and J genes are TRBV5-4 and TRBJ2-2; TRBD1 matches 10 bases. J lost 11 bases, V lost 4 bases, and 8 bases had no gene match. The CDR3 runs 14 residues. Germline values: CDR1 SGHNT, CDR2 YYREEE (reference sequence). CDR3 in amino acids: CASSPDRGALELFF. CDR3 in DNA: TGTGCCAGCAGCCCGGACAGGGGGGCGTTAGAGCTGTTTTTT. The full variable domain, completed using reference TRBV5-4 and TRBJ2-2, is ETGVTQSPTHLIKTRGQQVTLRCSSQSGHNTVSWYQQALGQGPQFIFQYYREEENGRGNFPPRFSGLQFPNYSSELNVNALELDDSALYLCASSPDRGALELFFGEGSRLTVL.

The V and J genes are TRBV5-1 and TRBJ2-7, with 10 nucleotides matching TRBD2. Germline CDR1 is SGHRS and CDR2 is YFSETQ. The V and J ends lost 0 bases and 4 bases, in that order; junction bases with no gene match: 7. This CDR3 has 16 residues. CDR3 region: CASSLAPSGGEYEQYF. The DNA for the CDR3 is TGCGCCAGCAGCTTGGCCCCTAGCGGGGGTGAGTACGAGCAGTACTTC.

CDR3 coding DNA: TGTGCCAGCAGTTGGGACAGGGGGCATGGCGGGGAGCTGTTTTTT. Protein product: CASSWDRGHGGELFF. The J gene is TRBJ2-2, the V gene TRBV27; 12 bases line up with TRBD1. V gave up 4 bases and J gave up 7 bases; unmatched junction bases: 4. This CDR3 spans 15 amino acids. Germline-derived CDR1 and CDR2 are MNHEY and SMNVEV (reference sequence).

V is TRBV6-5 and J is TRBJ1-2; TRBD1 agrees at 11 bases. V was clipped by 6 bases and J by 7 bases; unmatched bases: 4. Germline-derived CDR1 and CDR2 are MNHEY and SVGAGI. This CDR3 has 13 residues. CDR3 nucleotide sequence: TGTGCCAGCAGGCAAGGGACAGGGGGTGGCTACACCTTC. It codes for CASRQGTGGGYTF.

This chain links TRBV5-4 with TRBJ2-7; D is perhaps TRBD2 (7 bases). There are 14 residues in the CDR3. Deletions cut 2 bases from V and 4 bases from J, with 13 bases between. Germline values: CDR1 SGHNT, CDR2 YYREEE (reference sequence). The chain's CDR3 is CASSFRGGSYEQYF. CDR3 coding DNA: TGTGCCAGCAGCTTTAGGGGGGGGAGTTACGAGCAGTACTTC.

J is TRBJ1-3 and V is TRBV29-1; 7 nucleotides align to TRBD1. The V gene end was trimmed by 8 bases and the J gene end by 9 bases; junction bases not matched to a gene: 16. This CDR3 has 14 amino acids. Germline V gene data show CDR1 as SQVTM and CDR2 as ANQGSEA. The CDR3 DNA reads as TGCAGCACCACGGACAGGACCTCTTATGGCACCATATATTTT. Protein sequence: CSTTDRTSYGTIYF.

The J gene is TRBJ2-1, the V gene TRBV29-1; 8 bases are shared with TRBD1. Germline V gene sequence: CDR1 SQVTM, CDR2 ANQGSEA. This CDR3 spans 14 amino acids. Germline trimming cut 7 bases from V and 3 bases from J; bases unmatched to any gene: 8. CDR3 sequence: CSACWDRYYNEQFF. In nucleotides, the CDR3 is TGCAGCGCCTGTTGGGACAGGTACTACAATGAGCAGTTCTTC.

The J gene is TRBJ2-1, the V gene TRBV29-1; 10 bases line up with TRBD2. Germline CDR1 and CDR2: SQVTM and ANQGSEA. V lost 4 bases to trimming and J lost 5 bases; unmatched junction nucleotides: 8. This CDR3 contains 15 residues. The CDR3 sequence: CSVALLAGLDNEQFF. CDR3 bases: TGCAGCGTTGCATTACTAGCGGGACTCGACAATGAGCAGTTCTTC.

This chain connects TRBV4-3 to TRBJ1-4, with TRBD1 matching over 8 bases. CDR1 is LGHNA, CDR2 YSLEER, per germline. The CDR3 covers 13 residues. With V trimmed by 3 bases and J by 8 bases, 2 bases remained unmatched. CDR3 region: CASSQDREEKLFF. CDR3 DNA: TGCGCCAGCAGCCAGGACAGGGAGGAAAAACTGTTTTTT.

The gene calls are TRBV4-3 and TRBJ1-1; D is unresolved. This CDR3 comprises 13 residues. Trimming removed 3 bases from V and 1 base from J, with 6 bases in between. CDR1 and CDR2 (germline): LGHNA, YSLEER. In DNA form, the CDR3 reads TGCGCCAGCAGCCAGACAAGGAACACTGAAGCTTTCTTT. It encodes CASSQTRNTEAFF.

The chain links TRBV5-1 to TRBJ1-5; 8 nucleotides match TRBD1. J was trimmed by 0 bases and V by 4 bases; bases with no gene match: 18. CDR3 length: 20 residues. Germline V gene sequence: CDR1 SGHRS, CDR2 YFSETQ. CDR3 DNA: TGCGCCAGCAGCCGACAGGGGAACAGGGGGGCTAGGGATAGCAATCAGCCCCAGCATTTT. Translation: CASSRQGNRGARDSNQPQHF.

CDR3 residues: CASSGRSGSTDTQYF. The CDR3 DNA sequence: TGTGCCAGCAGCGGTCGTAGCGGGAGCACAGATACGCAGTATTTT. V usage is TRBV9 and J usage is TRBJ2-3; TRBD2 matches at 7 bases. The CDR3 length is 15 residues. The trim removed 3 bases at V and 0 bases at J, leaving 4 bases unmatched. Germline assignment: CDR1 SGDLS and CDR2 YYNGEE. Based on the CDR3 plus reference TRBV9 and TRBJ2-3, the full variable domain is DSGVTQTPKHLITATGQRVTLRCSPRSGDLSVYWYQQSLDQGLQFLIQYYNGEERAKGNILERFSAQQFPDLHSELNLSSLELGDSALYFCASSGRSGSTDTQYFGPGTRLTVL.

This clone has a handful of counts. V and J are TRBV7-9 and TRBJ1-6; possibly TRBD1 for D (5 bases). This CDR3 spans 13 amino acids. The V gene lost 11 bases and the J gene lost 7 bases, with 15 bases spanning the gap. Germline V gene lookup returns CDR1 SEHNR and CDR2 FQNEAQ (reference sequence). The CDR3 reads CAYPAGQNSPLHF. The CDR3 DNA sequence: TGTGCCTATCCGGCAGGGCAAAATTCACCCCTCCACTTT.

This clone was detected only once. The rearrangement joins TRBV10-3 to TRBJ2-7; TRBD1 agrees at 8 bases. The CDR3 is 13 amino acids. The germline V gene has CDR1 ENHRY and CDR2 SYGVKD. Trimming removed 6 bases from V and 1 base from J; junction bases left unmatched: 2. The CDR3 sequence is CAIRQGGSYEQYF. The DNA of the CDR3 is TGTGCCATCAGACAGGGGGGTTCCTACGAGCAGTACTTC.

This clone was seen once. This sequence joins TRBV7-2 and TRBJ2-7; D is undetermined. There are 15 residues in the CDR3. Germline CDR1 is SGHTA and CDR2 is FQGNSA. Trimming left V 1 base short and J 6 bases short, with 16 bases between. CDR3 nucleotides: TGTGCCAGCAGCTTAGTCACTTACAGCATAAGCGAGCAGTACTTC. It is translated as CASSLVTYSISEQYF.

This rearrangement joins TRBV6-6 to TRBJ1-5, with 8 nucleotides matching TRBD1. The V segment lost 2 bases and the J segment 2 bases; nucleotides outside the gene matches: 5. This CDR3 contains 16 residues. In germline, CDR1 is MNHNY, CDR2 SVGAGI (reference sequence). The CDR3 DNA follows: TGTGCCAGCAGTTACCCGGGACAGGTAGGCAATCAGCCCCAGCATTTT. Translation: CASSYPGQVGNQPQHF.

The gene calls are TRBV30 and TRBJ2-5; 7 bases match TRBD1. The ends lost 1 base at V and 2 bases at J; junction bases unmatched: 4. This CDR3 has 14 residues. Germline CDR1 and CDR2: GTSNPN and SVGIG (reference sequence). Written as DNA, the CDR3 is TGTGCCTGGAGTGGAACAGGGGAGCAAGAGACCCAGTACTTC. Its translation is CAWSGTGEQETQYF.

This clone was recorded once. CDR3 loop: CASSLGPGVGETQYF. CDR3 coding DNA: TGCGCCAGCAGCTTGGGGCCGGGGGTAGGAGAGACCCAGTACTTC. The chain carries TRBV5-1 and TRBJ2-5, with D maybe TRBD2 (6 bases). The germline V gene encodes CDR1 SGHRS and CDR2 YFSETQ. V gave up 0 bases and J gave up 4 bases, with 13 bases separating them. There are 15 residues in the CDR3. Filled out from reference TRBV5-1 and TRBJ2-5, the complete variable domain reads KAGVTQTPRYLIKTRGQQVTLSCSPISGHRSVSWYQQTPGQGLQFLFEYFSETQRNKGNFPGRFSGRQFSNSRSEMNVSTLELGDSALYLCASSLGPGVGETQYFGPGTRLLVL.

J is TRBJ2-7 and V is TRBV9, with D possibly matching TRBD1 (5 bases). Germline V lookup: CDR1 SGDLS, CDR2 YYNGEE. CDR3 length: 16 amino acids. Trimming removed 0 bases at V and 3 bases at J, with 16 bases between. DNA for the CDR3: TGTGCCAGCAGCGTAGGCGAAGGGGCAGGGAACTACGAGCAGTACTTC. This codes for CASSVGEGAGNYEQYF.